This T cell receptor (beta chain) originates from a study of blood T cell repertoires in COVID-19. Original analysis: Cell counts per sample came from amplifying reference gene primers. Measured with immunoSEQ multiplex PCR; TCRdb has only the in-frame clones, and not every one. V and J calls and clone size are copied from that table; D and trimming were computed from the DNA. The table includes 250,000 to 350,000 clones, roughly 87% detected once. This receptor was obtained from a man younger than 35 with active or convalescent COVID-19. The sample was peripheral blood.

Here the CDR3 reads CASTAYGNQPQHF. In DNA, the CDR3 is TGTGCCAGCACAGCCTACGGGAATCAGCCCCAGCATTTT. V is TRBV6-5 and J is TRBJ1-5; D remains ambiguous. The ends were cut back, 7 bases at V and 4 bases at J, with 11 bases in the middle. The CDR3 spans 13 residues. Germline V CDR1 and CDR2: MNHEY, SVGAGI.